This T cell receptor (beta chain) is from a study of cytomegalovirus exposure and HLA in healthy donors. The ends were cut back, 3 bases at V and 4 bases at J, with 6 bases in the middle. This CDR3 region has 13 residues. Germline V CDR1 and CDR2: SGHTA, FQGNSA. Both 60 Vbeta primers and 13 Jbeta primers went into the PCR. Data came from immunoSEQ multiplex PCR; TCRdb stores just in-frame clones and leaves some out. The sample table includes some 200,000 clones. This TCR came from a woman in her late teens or twenties in good health and CMV-seropositive. The chain is built from TRBV7-2 and TRBJ2-2, with TRBD1 as a possible D gene (5 bases). The source material was PBMCs. CDR3 protein: CASSLTATGELFF. CDR3 sequence (DNA): TGTGCCAGCAGCTTGACAGCCACCGGGGAGCTGTTTTTT. Combining the CDR3 with reference TRBV7-2 and TRBJ2-2 gives the whole variable domain GAGVSQSPSNKVTEKGKDVELRCDPISGHTALYWYRQSLGQGLEFLIYFQGNSAPDKSGLPSDRFSAERTGGSVSTLTIQRTQQEDSAVYLCASSLTATGELFFGEGSRLTVL.